A single sample is the source of the 23 T cell receptor beta chains below, sequenced in a study of OX40 agonist ivuxolimab in advanced cancers. Using immunoSEQ multiplex PCR, the repertoire was profiled, and TCRdb retains in-frame clones only, with some absent. The sample holds 90,000 to 100,000 clones, 75% to 90% seen once. The sequencing here drew on CD4+ or CD8+ T cells sorted from blood, taken in a trial of the OX40 agonist ivuxolimab. These receptors originate from an adult with an advanced solid tumor such as melanoma, head and neck, liver or kidney cancer.

The J gene is TRBJ1-2, the V gene TRBV9; no clear D. CDR3 size: 13 residues. Germline CDR1 and CDR2: SGDLS and YYNGEE. V was clipped by 3 bases and J by 5 bases, with 11 bases between them. This CDR3 is CASSGPRWYGYTF. For the CDR3, the DNA is TGTGCCAGCAGCGGGCCCCGGTGGTATGGCTACACCTTC.

This chain joins TRBV7-2 and TRBJ2-7; D remains ambiguous. Germline CDR1 is SGHTA and CDR2 is FQGNSA. Trimming cost V 5 bases and J 1 base, with 12 bases left between them. The length of the CDR3 is 14 residues. CDR3 DNA sequence: TGTGCCAGCAGCGCTTCACAAGGGTCCTACGAGCAGTACTTC. Its protein is CASSASQGSYEQYF.

The CDR3 spells CASSLIGGISTDTQYF. CDR3 DNA: TGCGCCAGCAGCTTGATTGGGGGGATTAGCACAGATACGCAGTATTTT. The rearrangement joins TRBV5-1 to TRBJ2-3; D is possibly TRBD2 (6 bases). V lost 1 base, J lost 0 bases, and 12 bases lay in between. CDR1 and CDR2 (germline): SGHRS, YFSETQ. This CDR3 is 16 amino acids long.

The genes are TRBV4-2 and TRBJ1-1; D unclear. The CDR3 runs 13 residues. Trimming took off 1 base at V and 1 base at J, with 4 bases between the two ends. Germline CDR1 LGHNA, CDR2 YNFKEQ. Here the CDR3 reads CASSQGPNTEAFF. The CDR3 DNA reads TGTGCCAGCAGCCAAGGACCGAACACTGAAGCTTTCTTT.

This clone has more than one count but fewer than ten. V is TRBV5-1 and J is TRBJ1-2; TRBD1 agrees at 8 bases. V dropped 3 bases and J dropped 3; count of bases not matched to a gene: 13. The CDR3 extends over 17 amino acids. The germline gives CDR1 SGHRS, CDR2 YFSETQ. CDR3 in DNA: TGCGCCAGCAGCTGGGCAGTAAACAGGGGGACCGACTATGGCTACACCTTC. Protein product: CASSWAVNRGTDYGYTF. Drawing the rest from reference TRBV5-1 and TRBJ1-2, the complete variable domain is KAGVTQTPRYLIKTRGQQVTLSCSPISGHRSVSWYQQTPGQGLQFLFEYFSETQRNKGNFPGRFSGRQFSNSRSEMNVSTLELGDSALYLCASSWAVNRGTDYGYTFGSGTRLTVV.

V usage is TRBV7-2 and J usage is TRBJ2-5; no clear D. The CDR3 loop spans 15 amino acids. CDR1 and CDR2 from the germline V gene are SGHTA and FQGNSA. V gave up 2 bases and J gave up 1 base, with 11 bases separating them. CDR3: CASSLRYALQETQYF. CDR3 in DNA: TGTGCCAGCAGCTTACGGTACGCTCTCCAAGAGACCCAGTACTTC.

The J gene is TRBJ1-5, the V gene TRBV6-1; 9 nucleotides line up with TRBD1. The V gene end was trimmed by 6 bases and the J gene end by 5 bases; junction bases not matched to a gene: 5. The CDR3 totals 14 residues. Germline V gene lookup returns CDR1 MNHNS and CDR2 SASEGT. In DNA, the CDR3 is TGTGCCAGCAGAACAGGGGGCGAGGATCAGCCCCAGCATTTT. Translated, it gives CASRTGGEDQPQHF.

The J gene is TRBJ2-2, the V gene TRBV28, with D possibly TRBD2 on 5 matching bases. The germline gives CDR1 MDHEN, CDR2 SYDVKM. Trimming took off 6 bases at V and 5 bases at J, with 10 bases between the two ends. This CDR3 has 13 amino acids. The chain's CDR3 is CASRYRETGELFF. The CDR3, as DNA: TGTGCCAGCAGGTATAGGGAGACCGGGGAGCTGTTTTTT.

This chain joins TRBV23-1 and TRBJ1-6; 8 positions agree with TRBD1. TRBV23-1 is known as an ORF, though its function is uncertain. The CDR3 covers 21 residues. The J segment lost 6 bases and the V segment lost 4 bases, leaving 23 bases of the junction unmatched. The CDR3 DNA follows: TGCGCCAGCAGTCTCAGAAGAGAACCAGGACAGGGCCCAATTTTTAATTCACCCCTCCACTTT. Protein: CASSLRREPGQGPIFNSPLHF.

This chain links TRBV19 with TRBJ1-4, with a tentative D call TRBD1 (6 bases). From germline, CDR1 is LNHDA and CDR2 SQIVND (reference sequence). The CDR3 contains 15 residues. V shed 6 bases and J shed 8 bases, with 19 bases lying between them. The CDR3 nucleotides are TGTGCCAGTAGCCTGCTTAGAGGAGGACAGGAAAAACTGTTTTTT. Its translation is CASSLLRGGQEKLFF.

In its sample, this clone was seen a few times. V is TRBV2 and J is TRBJ1-5; 8 bases are shared with TRBD1. Looked up from germline, CDR1 is SNHLY and CDR2 is FYNNEI. The CDR3 length is 16 residues. V lost 6 bases, J lost 3 bases, and 10 bases stayed unmatched. CDR3 protein: CASSGQGPKFNQPQHF. As DNA, the CDR3 is TGTGCCAGCAGCGGACAGGGCCCCAAATTCAATCAGCCCCAGCATTTT.

V is TRBV27 and J is TRBJ1-1; 7 nucleotides agree with TRBD1. The CDR3 spans 14 residues. Trimming at V came to 5 bases and at J to 4 bases, leaving 7 bases not matched to a gene. Germline values: CDR1 MNHEY, CDR2 SMNVEV (reference sequence). CDR3 in amino acids: CASSRQGFGTEAFF. DNA for the CDR3: TGTGCCAGCAGTCGACAGGGTTTTGGCACTGAAGCTTTCTTT.

The chain is built from TRBV28 and TRBJ1-2; TRBD1 might be the D (6 bases). Trimming cost V 6 bases and J 2 bases, with 16 bases left between them. This CDR3 spans 15 amino acids. Germline V gene sequence: CDR1 MDHEN, CDR2 SYDVKM. CDR3 coding DNA: TGTGCCAGCAGCCCCACGGGGCAGGGGAACTATGGCTACACCTTC. It encodes CASSPTGQGNYGYTF.

This clone was seen only once. V gene TRBV7-6 combines with J gene TRBJ2-6; D ambiguous. The germline V and J ends were trimmed by 0 bases and 2 bases, with 11 bases remaining between them. The germline gives CDR1 SGHVS, CDR2 FNYEAQ. The CDR3 spans 17 residues. CDR3 amino acids: CASSLARLIPGANVLTF. The DNA for the CDR3 is TGTGCCAGCAGCTTAGCGCGACTGATACCTGGGGCCAACGTCCTGACTTTC.

Note on this clone: Other DNA sequences in the same sample also yield this CDR3. The V call is TRBV14, the J call TRBJ2-5; tentative D call: TRBD2 (5 bases). Deletions cut 1 base from V and 2 bases from J, with 5 bases between. Germline V CDR1 and CDR2: SGHDN, FVKESK. The CDR3 is made up of 13 amino acids. The CDR3 spells CASSQGTQETQYF. CDR3 nucleotide sequence: TGTGCCAGCAGCCAAGGGACTCAAGAGACCCAGTACTTC.

This clone was seen once. The rearrangement joins TRBV2 to TRBJ2-5; D not resolved. CDR1 SNHLY and CDR2 FYNNEI come from the germline V gene. The CDR3 is made up of 14 amino acids. V was clipped by 6 bases and J by 5 bases, with 16 bases between them. CDR3 coding DNA: TGTGCCAGCAGCGAAACGGACCTGTTGGAGACCCAGTACTTC. Residues: CASSETDLLETQYF.

V is TRBV18 and J is TRBJ2-5, with D unresolved. Trimming removed 5 bases at V and 4 bases at J, with 11 bases between. This CDR3 contains 13 residues. CDR1 is KGHSH, CDR2 LQKENI, per germline. The CDR3 reads CASSIYVGETQYF. CDR3 DNA: TGTGCCAGCTCAATTTACGTGGGAGAGACCCAGTACTTC.

V gene TRBV9 combines with J gene TRBJ1-6; D may be TRBD1 (6 bases). Germline CDR1 and CDR2: SGDLS and YYNGEE. This CDR3 is built from 15 residues. Trimming took 0 bases from V and 10 from J, leaving 14 bases between them. The CDR3 coding sequence is TGTGCCAGCAGCGTAGTCCCGGACAGTCCGTCACCCCTCCACTTT. This encodes CASSVVPDSPSPLHF.

This sequence joins TRBV19 and TRBJ1-1; D gene ambiguous. Per germline, CDR1 LNHDA and CDR2 SQIVND (reference sequence). V was shortened by 4 bases and J by 1 base, with 10 bases between the two germline ends. The CDR3 loop spans 14 amino acids. As DNA, the CDR3 is TGTGCCAGTAGTAATGCAGCTCAGAACACTGAAGCTTTCTTT. Translation gives CASSNAAQNTEAFF.

The rearrangement joins TRBV27 to TRBJ2-5; 7 positions match TRBD1. Matching the DNA end better, TRBJ2-7 makes the J call doubtful. From germline, CDR1 is MNHEY and CDR2 SMNVEV (reference sequence). The CDR3 extends over 14 amino acids. Written as DNA, the CDR3 is TGTGCCAGCAGTGTTGACAGGGCAGCCTACGAGCAGTACTTC. Protein: CASSVDRAAYEQYF.

This clone occurred a few times. The chain recombines TRBV7-9 with TRBJ2-7; 8 bases are a match to TRBD2. The CDR3 runs to 14 residues. The junction had 10 bases not matched to a gene; V was cut back by 6 bases and J by 6 bases. The germline gives CDR1 SEHNR, CDR2 FQNEAQ (reference sequence). The CDR3 DNA follows: TGTGCCAGCAGTCCGAGGGCAGCGGGGGCCGAGCAGTACTTC. Its protein product is CASSPRAAGAEQYF.

This clone was observed once. The chain couples TRBV19 to TRBJ2-1; a weak D match, TRBD1 (7 bases). The CDR3 has 15 residues. Trimming took 8 bases from V and 7 from J, leaving 21 bases between them. Germline CDR1 LNHDA, CDR2 SQIVND (reference sequence). This chain's CDR3 is CASAPQKTGRNEQFF. The CDR3 nucleotides are TGTGCCAGTGCCCCCCAGAAGACAGGGAGGAATGAGCAGTTCTTC. The entire variable domain, with the rest obtained from reference TRBV19 and TRBJ2-1, is as follows: DGGITQSPKYLFRKEGQNVTLSCEQNLNHDAMYWYRQDPGQGLRLIYYSQIVNDFQKGDIAEGYSVSREKKESFPLTVTSAQKNPTAFYLCASAPQKTGRNEQFFGPGTRLTVL.

The V call is TRBV4-3, the J call TRBJ1-6; 7 bases are shared with TRBD1. With V trimmed by 2 bases and J by 14 bases, 12 bases remained unmatched. This CDR3 is 15 amino acids long. The V gene's germline CDR1 is LGHNA and CDR2 YSLEER. CDR3 sequence: CASSQNDRQGLALHF. The CDR3 nucleotides read TGCGCCAGCAGCCAAAATGACCGACAGGGTCTGGCCCTCCACTTT.